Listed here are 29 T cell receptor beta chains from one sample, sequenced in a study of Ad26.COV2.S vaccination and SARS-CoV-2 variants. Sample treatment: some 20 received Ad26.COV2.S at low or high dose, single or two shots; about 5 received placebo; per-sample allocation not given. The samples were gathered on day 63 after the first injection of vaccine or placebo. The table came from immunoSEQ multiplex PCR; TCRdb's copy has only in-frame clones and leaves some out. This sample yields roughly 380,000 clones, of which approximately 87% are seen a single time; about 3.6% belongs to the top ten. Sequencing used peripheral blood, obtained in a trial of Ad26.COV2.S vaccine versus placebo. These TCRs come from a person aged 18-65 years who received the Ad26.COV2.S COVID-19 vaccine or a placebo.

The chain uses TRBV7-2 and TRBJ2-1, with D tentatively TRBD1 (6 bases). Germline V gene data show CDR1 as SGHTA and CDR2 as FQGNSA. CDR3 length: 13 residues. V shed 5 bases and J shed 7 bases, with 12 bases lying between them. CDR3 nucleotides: TGTGCCAGCAGCCCGCCGGACAGAAATGAGCAGTTCTTC. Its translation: CASSPPDRNEQFF.

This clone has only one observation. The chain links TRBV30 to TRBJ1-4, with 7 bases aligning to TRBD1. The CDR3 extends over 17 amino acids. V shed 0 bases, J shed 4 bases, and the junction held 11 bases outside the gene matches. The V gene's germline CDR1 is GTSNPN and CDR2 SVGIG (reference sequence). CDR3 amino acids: CAWSVDSYRGGNEKLFF. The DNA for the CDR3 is TGTGCCTGGAGTGTAGATTCTTACAGGGGAGGTAATGAAAAACTGTTTTTT.

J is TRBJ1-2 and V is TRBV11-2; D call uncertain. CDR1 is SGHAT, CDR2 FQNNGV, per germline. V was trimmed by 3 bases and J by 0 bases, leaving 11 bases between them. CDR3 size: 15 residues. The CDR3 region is CASSFRRSTNYGYTF. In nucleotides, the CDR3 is TGTGCCAGCAGCTTTCGGCGTTCAACTAACTATGGCTACACCTTC.

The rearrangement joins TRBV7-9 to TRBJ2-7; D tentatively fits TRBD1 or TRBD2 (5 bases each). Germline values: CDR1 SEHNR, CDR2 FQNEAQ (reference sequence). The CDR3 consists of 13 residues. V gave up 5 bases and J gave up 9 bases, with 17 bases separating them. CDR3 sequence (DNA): TGTGCCAGCAGCCTCGGGGCCGCGGGTATGCAGTACTTC. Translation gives CASSLGAAGMQYF.

This CDR3 reads CASSFGTENEAFF. In nucleotides, the CDR3 is TGTGCCAGCAGCTTTGGGACGGAAAATGAAGCTTTCTTT. The V gene is TRBV5-5, the J gene TRBJ1-1, with D tentatively TRBD1 (5 bases). This CDR3 has 13 amino acids. Germline assignment: CDR1 SGHKS and CDR2 YYEKEE (reference sequence). V lost 2 bases and J 7 bases, leaving 12 bases between the germline ends.

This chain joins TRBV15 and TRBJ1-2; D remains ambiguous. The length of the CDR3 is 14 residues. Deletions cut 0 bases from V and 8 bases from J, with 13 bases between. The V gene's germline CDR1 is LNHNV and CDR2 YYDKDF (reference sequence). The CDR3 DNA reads TGTGCCACCAGCAGAGATAATCGGGTGACGGGCTACACCTTC. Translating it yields CATSRDNRVTGYTF.

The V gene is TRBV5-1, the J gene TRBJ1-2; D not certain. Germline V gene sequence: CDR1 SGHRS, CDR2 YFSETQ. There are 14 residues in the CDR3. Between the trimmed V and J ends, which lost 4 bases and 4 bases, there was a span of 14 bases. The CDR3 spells CASSPEGPLYGYTF. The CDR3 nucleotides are TGCGCCAGCAGCCCCGAAGGGCCTCTCTATGGCTACACCTTC.

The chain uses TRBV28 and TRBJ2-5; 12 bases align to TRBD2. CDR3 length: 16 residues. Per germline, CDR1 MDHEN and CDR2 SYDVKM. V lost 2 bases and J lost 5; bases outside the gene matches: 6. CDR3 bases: TGTGCCAGCAGTTTACCTCGGACTAGCGGGGTTGAGACCCAGTACTTC. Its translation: CASSLPRTSGVETQYF.

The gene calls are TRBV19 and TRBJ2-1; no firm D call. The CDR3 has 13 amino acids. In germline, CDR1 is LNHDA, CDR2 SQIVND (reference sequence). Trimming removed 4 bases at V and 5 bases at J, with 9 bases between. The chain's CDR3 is CASSRGQHNEQFF. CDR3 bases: TGTGCCAGTAGTAGGGGTCAACACAATGAGCAGTTCTTC.

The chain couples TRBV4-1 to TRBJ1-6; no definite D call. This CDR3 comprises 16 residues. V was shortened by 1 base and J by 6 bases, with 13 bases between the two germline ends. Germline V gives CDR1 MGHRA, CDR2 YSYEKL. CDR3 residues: CASSQGSGLSNSPLHF. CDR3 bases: TGCGCCAGCAGCCAAGGTTCTGGACTGAGTAATTCACCCCTCCACTTT.

CDR3 region: CASSPSVRDGANVLTF. The DNA of the CDR3 is TGTGCCAGCAGCCCCTCGGTTCGGGATGGGGCCAACGTCCTGACTTTC. This chain uses TRBV7-3 with TRBJ2-6; tentative D call: TRBD2 (5 bases). Per the germline V gene, CDR1 is SGHTA and CDR2 is FQGTGA. The length of the CDR3 is 16 residues. The V end was cut by 5 bases, the J end by 3 bases, with 14 bases between.

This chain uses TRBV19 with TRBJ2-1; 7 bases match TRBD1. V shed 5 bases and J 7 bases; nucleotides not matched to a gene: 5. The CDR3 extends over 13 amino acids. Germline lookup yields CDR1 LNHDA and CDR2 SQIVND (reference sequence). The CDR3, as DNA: TGTGCCAGTAGTGGCATGGACAGGAATGAGCAGTTCTTC. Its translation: CASSGMDRNEQFF.

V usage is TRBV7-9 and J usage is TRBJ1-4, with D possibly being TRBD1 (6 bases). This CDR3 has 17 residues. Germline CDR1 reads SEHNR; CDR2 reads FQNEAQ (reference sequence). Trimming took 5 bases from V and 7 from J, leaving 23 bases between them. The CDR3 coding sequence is TGTGCCAGCAGCGCCCCTCGGGACGGGGCAGGGGTTGAAAAACTGTTTTTT. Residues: CASSAPRDGAGVEKLFF. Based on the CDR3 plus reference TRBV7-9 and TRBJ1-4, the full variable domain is DTGVSQNPRHKITKRGQNVTFRCDPISEHNRLYWYRQTLGQGPEFLTYFQNEAQLEKSRLLSDRFSAERPKGSFSTLEIQRTEQGDSAMYLCASSAPRDGAGVEKLFFGSGTQLSVL.

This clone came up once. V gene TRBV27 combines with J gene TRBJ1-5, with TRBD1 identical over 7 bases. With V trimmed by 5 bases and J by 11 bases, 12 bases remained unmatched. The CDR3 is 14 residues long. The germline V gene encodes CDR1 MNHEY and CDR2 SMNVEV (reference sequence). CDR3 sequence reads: CASSDRQGNRAQHF. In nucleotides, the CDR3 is TGTGCCAGCAGTGATAGACAGGGCAATCGGGCCCAGCATTTT.

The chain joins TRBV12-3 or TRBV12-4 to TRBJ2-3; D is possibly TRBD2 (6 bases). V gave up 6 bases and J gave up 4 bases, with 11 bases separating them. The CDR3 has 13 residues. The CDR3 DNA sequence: TGTGCCAGCAGCCGCGGGGCAGCAGATACGCAGTATTTT. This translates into CASSRGAADTQYF.

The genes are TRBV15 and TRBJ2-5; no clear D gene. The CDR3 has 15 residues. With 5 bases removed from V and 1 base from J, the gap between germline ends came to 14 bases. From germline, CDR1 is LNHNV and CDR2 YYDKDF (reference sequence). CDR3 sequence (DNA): TGTGCCACCAGCGAATCCTTGGCCAGCCAAGAGACCCAGTACTTC. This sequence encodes CATSESLASQETQYF.

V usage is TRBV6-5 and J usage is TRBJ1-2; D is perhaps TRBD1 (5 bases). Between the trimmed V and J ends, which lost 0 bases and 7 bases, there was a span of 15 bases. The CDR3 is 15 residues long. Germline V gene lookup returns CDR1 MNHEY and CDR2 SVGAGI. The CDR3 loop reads CASSYSERGAGGYTF. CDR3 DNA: TGTGCCAGCAGTTACTCCGAGAGGGGCGCGGGTGGCTACACCTTC.

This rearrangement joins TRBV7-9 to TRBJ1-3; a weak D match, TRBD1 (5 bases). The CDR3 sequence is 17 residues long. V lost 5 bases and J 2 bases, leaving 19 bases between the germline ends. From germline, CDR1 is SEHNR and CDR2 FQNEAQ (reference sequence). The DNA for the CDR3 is TGTGCCAGCAGCCCTCCGGGGGAGAGGTTCGCTGGAAACACCATATATTTT. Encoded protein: CASSPPGERFAGNTIYF. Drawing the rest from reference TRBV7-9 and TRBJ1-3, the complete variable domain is DTGVSQNPRHKITKRGQNVTFRCDPISEHNRLYWYRQTLGQGPEFLTYFQNEAQLEKSRLLSDRFSAERPKGSFSTLEIQRTEQGDSAMYLCASSPPGERFAGNTIYFGEGSWLTVV.

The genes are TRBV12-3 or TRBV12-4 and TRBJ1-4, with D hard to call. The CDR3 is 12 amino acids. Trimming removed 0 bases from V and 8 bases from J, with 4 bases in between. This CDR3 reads CASSLAPEKLFF. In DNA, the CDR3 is TGTGCCAGCAGTTTAGCACCCGAAAAACTGTTTTTT.

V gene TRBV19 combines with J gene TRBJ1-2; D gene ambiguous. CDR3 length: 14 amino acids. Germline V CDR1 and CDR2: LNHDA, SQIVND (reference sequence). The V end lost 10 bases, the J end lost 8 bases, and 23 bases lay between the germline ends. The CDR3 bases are TGTGCCACCTTAATCCAGACCGGTACCGGGGGCTACACCTTC. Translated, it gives CATLIQTGTGGYTF.

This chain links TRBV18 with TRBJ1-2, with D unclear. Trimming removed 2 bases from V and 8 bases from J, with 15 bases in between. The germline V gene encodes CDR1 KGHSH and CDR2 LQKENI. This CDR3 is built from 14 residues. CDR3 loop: CASSPYALERGYTF. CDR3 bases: TGTGCCAGCTCACCATATGCACTTGAAAGAGGCTACACCTTC.

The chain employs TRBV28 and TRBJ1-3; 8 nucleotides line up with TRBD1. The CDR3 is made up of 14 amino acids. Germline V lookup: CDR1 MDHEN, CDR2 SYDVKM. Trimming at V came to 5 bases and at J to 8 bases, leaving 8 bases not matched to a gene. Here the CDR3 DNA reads TGTGCCAGCAGTAATACAGGGGGTGGGGACACCATATATTTT. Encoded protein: CASSNTGGGDTIYF.

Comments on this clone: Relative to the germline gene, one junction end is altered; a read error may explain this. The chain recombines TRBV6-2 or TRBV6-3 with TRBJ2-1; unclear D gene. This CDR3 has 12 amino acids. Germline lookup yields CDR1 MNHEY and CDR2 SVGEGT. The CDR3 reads CASSYDSGTLVF. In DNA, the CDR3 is TGTGCCAGCAGTTACGATTCCGGTACATTGGTCTTC.

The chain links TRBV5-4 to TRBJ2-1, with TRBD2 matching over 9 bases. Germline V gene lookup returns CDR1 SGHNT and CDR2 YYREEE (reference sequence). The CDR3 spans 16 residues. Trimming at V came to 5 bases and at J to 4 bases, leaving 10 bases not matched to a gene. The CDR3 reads CASSSTGLAGYNEQFF. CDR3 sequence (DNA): TGTGCCAGCAGTTCGACGGGACTAGCTGGGTACAATGAGCAGTTCTTC.

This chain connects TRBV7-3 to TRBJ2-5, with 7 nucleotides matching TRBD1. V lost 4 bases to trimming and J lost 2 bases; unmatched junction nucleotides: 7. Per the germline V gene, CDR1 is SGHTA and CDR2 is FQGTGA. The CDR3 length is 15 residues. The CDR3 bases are TGTGCCAGCAGCTCGTTAGGGGGCCGACAAGAGACCCAGTACTTC. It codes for CASSSLGGRQETQYF.

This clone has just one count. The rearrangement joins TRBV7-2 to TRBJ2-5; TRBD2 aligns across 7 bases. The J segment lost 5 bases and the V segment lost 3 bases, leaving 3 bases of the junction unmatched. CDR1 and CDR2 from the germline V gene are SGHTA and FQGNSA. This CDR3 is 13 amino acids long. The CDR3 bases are TGTGCCAGCAGCTTTTCCGGGGGGGAGACCCAGTACTTC. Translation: CASSFSGGETQYF.

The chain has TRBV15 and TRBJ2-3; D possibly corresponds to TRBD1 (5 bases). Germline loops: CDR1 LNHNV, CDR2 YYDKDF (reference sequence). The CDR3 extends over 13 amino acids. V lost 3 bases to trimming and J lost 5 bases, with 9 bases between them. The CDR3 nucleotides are TGTGCCACCAGCAGGGCTAGGGGAGATACGCAGTATTTT. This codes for CATSRARGDTQYF.

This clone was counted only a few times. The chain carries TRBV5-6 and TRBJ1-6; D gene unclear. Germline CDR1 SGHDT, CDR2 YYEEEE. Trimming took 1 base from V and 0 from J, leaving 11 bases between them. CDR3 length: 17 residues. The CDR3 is CASSLSVGSSYNSPLHF. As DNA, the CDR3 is TGTGCCAGCAGCTTGTCGGTAGGGAGCTCCTATAATTCACCCCTCCACTTT.

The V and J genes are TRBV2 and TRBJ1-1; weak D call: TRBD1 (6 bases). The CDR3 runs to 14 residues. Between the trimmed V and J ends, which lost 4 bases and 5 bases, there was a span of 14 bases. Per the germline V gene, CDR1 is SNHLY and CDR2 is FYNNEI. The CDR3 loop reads CASSATGRGTEAFF. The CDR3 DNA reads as TGTGCCAGCAGTGCCACAGGGCGGGGGACTGAAGCTTTCTTT.